The clone carrying this T cell receptor (beta chain) came up once. Profiled with immunoSEQ multiplex PCR; TCRdb holds only in-frame clones, not every one. The profile covers fewer than 350,000 clones, with 75% to 85% appearing a single time and around 7.2% taken by the ten largest. This sample was taken from a study of blood T cell repertoires in COVID-19. The CDR3 is 11 amino acids. The germline V and J ends were trimmed by 3 bases and 4 bases, with 6 bases remaining between them. The germline V gene has CDR1 DFQATT and CDR2 SNEGSKA (reference sequence). The chain uses TRBV20-1 and TRBJ2-5; D unclear. The specimen sequenced was peripheral blood. The receptor was derived from a human donor in a cohort sampled during active COVID-19. The CDR3 DNA follows: TGCAGTGCTAGCCCCAGAGAGACCCAGTACTTC. Its translation: CSASPRETQYF.